By sample fraction, the clone carrying this T cell receptor (beta chain) is medium-sized. Antigen specificity is unknown. The data were taken from a study of molecular identifiers for immune sequencing clone quantification. Listed TCR primers, together with previously described methods, were used for the bulk TCR libraries. TCRdb reprocessed the PCR reads via MiXCR and lists one record per CDR3 protein. This sample carries 5,500 to 6,500 distinct CDR3 sequences, roughly 15% of them seen once, and the ten largest clones take about 2.1%. Study-wide findings and caveats: Over 97% of effector molecules, but under 1% in naive cells, were held by clones with more than 20 RNA copies.

CDR3 size: 14 residues. With 6 bases removed from V and 0 bases from J, the gap between germline ends came to 11 bases. From germline, CDR1 is MNHEY and CDR2 SMNVEV (reference sequence). Sequencing input: naive CD8+ T cells from blood, with Jurkat cell RNA spiked in. Indicated subset: FACS-sorted CD8+CD4-CCR7+CD45RA+ naive T cells. The chain uses TRBV27 and TRBJ1-1; a possible D gene is TRBD1 (6 bases). The sequence was collected from a human donor in good health. Some libraries in this study had Jurkat cell RNA spiked in. CDR3 in DNA: TGTGCCAGCAGACGGGACACCCTGAACACTGAAGCTTTCTTT. It is translated as CASRRDTLNTEAFF.